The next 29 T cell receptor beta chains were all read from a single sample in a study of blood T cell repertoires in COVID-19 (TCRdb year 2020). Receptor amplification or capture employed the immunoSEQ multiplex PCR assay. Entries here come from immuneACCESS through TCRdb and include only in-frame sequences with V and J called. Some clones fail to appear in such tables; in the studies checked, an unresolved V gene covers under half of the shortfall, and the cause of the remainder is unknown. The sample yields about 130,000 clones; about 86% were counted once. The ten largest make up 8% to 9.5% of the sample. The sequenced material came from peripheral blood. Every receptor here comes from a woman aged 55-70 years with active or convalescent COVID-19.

The CDR3 region is CSARGGETYEQYF. The DNA for the CDR3 is TGCAGCGCTCGAGGGGGGGAGACCTACGAGCAGTACTTC. The V and J genes are TRBV29-1 and TRBJ2-7; a weak D match, TRBD2 (7 bases). V was clipped by 7 bases and J by 2 bases, with 15 bases between them. The CDR3 is 13 residues long. Germline assignment: CDR1 SQVTM and CDR2 ANQGSEA.

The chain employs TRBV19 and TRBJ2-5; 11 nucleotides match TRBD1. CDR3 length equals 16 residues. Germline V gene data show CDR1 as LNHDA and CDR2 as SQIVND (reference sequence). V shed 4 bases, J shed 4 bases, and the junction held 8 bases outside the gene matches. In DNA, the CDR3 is TGTGCCAGTAGTAAAAGGACAGGGGGCAATCGAGAGACCCAGTACTTC. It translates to CASSKRTGGNRETQYF. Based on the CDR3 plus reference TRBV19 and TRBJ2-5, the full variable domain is DGGITQSPKYLFRKEGQNVTLSCEQNLNHDAMYWYRQDPGQGLRLIYYSQIVNDFQKGDIAEGYSVSREKKESFPLTVTSAQKNPTAFYLCASSKRTGGNRETQYFGPGTRLLVL.

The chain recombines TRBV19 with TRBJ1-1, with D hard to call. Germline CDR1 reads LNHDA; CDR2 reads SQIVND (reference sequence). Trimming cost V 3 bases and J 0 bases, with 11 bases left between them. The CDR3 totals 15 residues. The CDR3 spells CASSISAAMNTEAFF. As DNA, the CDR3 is TGTGCCAGTAGTATCTCTGCGGCCATGAACACTGAAGCTTTCTTT.

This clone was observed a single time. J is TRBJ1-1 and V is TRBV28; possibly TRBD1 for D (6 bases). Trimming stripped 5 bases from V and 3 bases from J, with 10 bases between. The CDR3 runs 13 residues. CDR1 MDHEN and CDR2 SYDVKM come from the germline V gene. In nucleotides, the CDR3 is TGTGCCAGCAGTCGAACAGGGTACACTGAAGCTTTCTTT. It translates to CASSRTGYTEAFF.

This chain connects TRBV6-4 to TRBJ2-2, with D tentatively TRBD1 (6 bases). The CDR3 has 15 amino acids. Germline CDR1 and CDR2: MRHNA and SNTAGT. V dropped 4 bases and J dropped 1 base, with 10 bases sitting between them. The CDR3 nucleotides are TGTGCCAGCAGTGCGCAGGGGCAGAACACCGGGGAGCTGTTTTTT. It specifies CASSAQGQNTGELFF.

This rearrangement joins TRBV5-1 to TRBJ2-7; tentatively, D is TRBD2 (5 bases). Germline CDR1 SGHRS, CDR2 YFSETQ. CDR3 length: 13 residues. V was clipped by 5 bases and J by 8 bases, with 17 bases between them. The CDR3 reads CASRPLGPTKQYF. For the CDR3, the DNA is TGCGCCAGCAGACCACTAGGTCCTACAAAGCAGTACTTC.

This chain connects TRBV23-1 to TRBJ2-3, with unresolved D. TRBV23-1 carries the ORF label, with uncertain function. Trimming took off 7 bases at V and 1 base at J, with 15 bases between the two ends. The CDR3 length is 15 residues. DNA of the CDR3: TGCGCCAGCATCTTACTGTTCAAGCGCACAGATACGCAGTATTTT. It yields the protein CASILLFKRTDTQYF.

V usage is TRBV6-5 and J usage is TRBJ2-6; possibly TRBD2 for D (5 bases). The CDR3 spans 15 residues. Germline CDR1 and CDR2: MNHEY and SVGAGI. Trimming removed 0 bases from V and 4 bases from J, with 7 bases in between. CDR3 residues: CASSYSGSGANVLTF. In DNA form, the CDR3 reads TGTGCCAGCAGTTACTCGGGGAGCGGGGCCAACGTCCTGACTTTC.

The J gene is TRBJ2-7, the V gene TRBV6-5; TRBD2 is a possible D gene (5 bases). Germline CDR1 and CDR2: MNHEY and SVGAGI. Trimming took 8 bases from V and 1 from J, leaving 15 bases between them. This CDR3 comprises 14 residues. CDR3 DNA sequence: TGTGCCAGCTTGATCCGGGAACCTTCCTACGAGCAGTACTTC. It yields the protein CASLIREPSYEQYF.

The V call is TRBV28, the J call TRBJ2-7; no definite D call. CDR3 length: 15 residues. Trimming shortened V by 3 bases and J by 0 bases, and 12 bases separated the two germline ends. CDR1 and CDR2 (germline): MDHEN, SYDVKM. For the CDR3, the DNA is TGTGCCAGCAGTTTTCCCAACACGTACTCCTACGAGCAGTACTTC. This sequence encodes CASSFPNTYSYEQYF.

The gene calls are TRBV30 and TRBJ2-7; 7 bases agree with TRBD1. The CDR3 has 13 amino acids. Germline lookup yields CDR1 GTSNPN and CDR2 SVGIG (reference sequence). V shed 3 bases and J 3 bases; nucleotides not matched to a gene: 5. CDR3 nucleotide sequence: TGTGCCTGGAGCCTGTACAGGGGCTACGAGCAGTACTTC. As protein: CAWSLYRGYEQYF. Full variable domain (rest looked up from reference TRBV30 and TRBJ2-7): SQTIHQWPATLVQPVGSPLSLECTVEGTSNPNLYWYRQAAGRGLQLLFYSVGIGQISSEVPQNLSASRPQDRQFILSSKKLLLSDSGFYLCAWSLYRGYEQYFGPGTRLTVT.

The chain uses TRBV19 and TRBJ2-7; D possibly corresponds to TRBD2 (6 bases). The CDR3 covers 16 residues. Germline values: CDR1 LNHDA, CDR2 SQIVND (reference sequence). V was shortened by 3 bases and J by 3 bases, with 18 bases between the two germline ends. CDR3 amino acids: CASSIWSGLVNYEQYF. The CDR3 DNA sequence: TGTGCCAGTAGTATCTGGAGCGGGCTAGTCAACTACGAGCAGTACTTC.

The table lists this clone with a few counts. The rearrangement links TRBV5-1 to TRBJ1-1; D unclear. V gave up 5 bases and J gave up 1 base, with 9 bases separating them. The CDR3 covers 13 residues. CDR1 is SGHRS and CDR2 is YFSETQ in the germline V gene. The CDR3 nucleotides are TGCGCCAGCAGAGCCGTAACGAACACTGAAGCTTTCTTT. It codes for CASRAVTNTEAFF. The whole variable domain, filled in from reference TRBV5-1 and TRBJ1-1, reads KAGVTQTPRYLIKTRGQQVTLSCSPISGHRSVSWYQQTPGQGLQFLFEYFSETQRNKGNFPGRFSGRQFSNSRSEMNVSTLELGDSALYLCASRAVTNTEAFFGQGTRLTVV.

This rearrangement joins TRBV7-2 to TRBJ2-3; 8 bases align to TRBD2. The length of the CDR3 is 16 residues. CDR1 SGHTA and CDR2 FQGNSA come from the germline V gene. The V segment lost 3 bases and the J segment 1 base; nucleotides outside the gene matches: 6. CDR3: CASSFAIAGRTDTQYF. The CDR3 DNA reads TGTGCCAGCAGCTTTGCCATAGCGGGACGCACAGATACGCAGTATTTT.

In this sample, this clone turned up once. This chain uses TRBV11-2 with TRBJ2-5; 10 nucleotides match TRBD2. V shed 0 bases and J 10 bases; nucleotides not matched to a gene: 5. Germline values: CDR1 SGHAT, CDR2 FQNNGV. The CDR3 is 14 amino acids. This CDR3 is CASSLDPASGSQYF. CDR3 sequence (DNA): TGTGCCAGCAGCTTAGATCCGGCTAGCGGGAGCCAGTACTTC.

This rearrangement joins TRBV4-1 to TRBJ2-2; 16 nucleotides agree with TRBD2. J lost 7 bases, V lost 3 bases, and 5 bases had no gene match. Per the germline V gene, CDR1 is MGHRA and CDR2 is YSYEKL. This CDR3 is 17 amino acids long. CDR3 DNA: TGCGCCAGCAGCCAGGGACTAGCGGGAGGGCCGAGCGGGGAGCTGTTTTTT. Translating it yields CASSQGLAGGPSGELFF.

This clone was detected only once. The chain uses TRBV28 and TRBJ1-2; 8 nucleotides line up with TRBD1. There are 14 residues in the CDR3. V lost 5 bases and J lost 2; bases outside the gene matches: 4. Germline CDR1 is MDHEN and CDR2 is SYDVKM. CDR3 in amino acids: CASSPRTGNYGYTF. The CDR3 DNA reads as TGTGCCAGCAGTCCCCGGACAGGGAACTATGGCTACACCTTC.

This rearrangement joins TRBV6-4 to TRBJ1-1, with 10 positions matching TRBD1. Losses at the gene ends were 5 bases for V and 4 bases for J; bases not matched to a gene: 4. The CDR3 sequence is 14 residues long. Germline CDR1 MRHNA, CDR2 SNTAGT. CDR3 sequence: CASSPDRGGTEAFF. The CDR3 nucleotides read TGTGCCAGCAGTCCGGACAGGGGGGGCACTGAAGCTTTCTTT.

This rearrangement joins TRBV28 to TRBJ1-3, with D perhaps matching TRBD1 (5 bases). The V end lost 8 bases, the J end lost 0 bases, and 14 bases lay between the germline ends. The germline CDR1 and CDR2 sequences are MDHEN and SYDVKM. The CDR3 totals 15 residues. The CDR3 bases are TGTGCCAGCGGTATAGGGGATCTCTCTGGAAACACCATATATTTT. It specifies CASGIGDLSGNTIYF.

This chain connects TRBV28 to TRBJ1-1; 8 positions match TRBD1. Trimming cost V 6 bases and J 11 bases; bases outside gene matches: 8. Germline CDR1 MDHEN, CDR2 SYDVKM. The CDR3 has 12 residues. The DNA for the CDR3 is TGTGCCAGCAGCGCAGGGGGCATGGAGGCTTTCTTT. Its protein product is CASSAGGMEAFF. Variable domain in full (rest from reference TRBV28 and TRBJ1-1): DVKVTQSSRYLVKRTGEKVFLECVQDMDHENMFWYRQDPGLGLRLIYFSYDVKMKEKGDIPEGYSVSREKKERFSLILESASTNQTSMYLCASSAGGMEAFFGQGTRLTVV.

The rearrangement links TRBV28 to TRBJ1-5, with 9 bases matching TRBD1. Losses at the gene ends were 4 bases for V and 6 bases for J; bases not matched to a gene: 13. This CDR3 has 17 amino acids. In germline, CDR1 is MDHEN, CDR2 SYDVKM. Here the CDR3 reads CASSSPGWDRDFQPQHF. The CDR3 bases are TGTGCCAGCAGTTCACCCGGGTGGGACAGGGATTTTCAGCCCCAGCATTTT.

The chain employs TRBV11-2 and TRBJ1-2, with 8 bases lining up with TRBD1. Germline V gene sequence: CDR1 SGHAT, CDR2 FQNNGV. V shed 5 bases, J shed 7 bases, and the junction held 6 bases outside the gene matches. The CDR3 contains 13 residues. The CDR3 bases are TGTGCCAGCAGCCTCCGACAGGGGACTGGCTACACCTTC. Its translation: CASSLRQGTGYTF.

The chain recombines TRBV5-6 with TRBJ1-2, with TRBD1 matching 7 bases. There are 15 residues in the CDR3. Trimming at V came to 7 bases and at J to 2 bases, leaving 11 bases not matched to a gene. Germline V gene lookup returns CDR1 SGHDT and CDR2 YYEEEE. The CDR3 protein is CASGGQIIKNYGYTF. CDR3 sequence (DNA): TGTGCCAGCGGGGGACAGATAATAAAAAACTATGGCTACACCTTC.

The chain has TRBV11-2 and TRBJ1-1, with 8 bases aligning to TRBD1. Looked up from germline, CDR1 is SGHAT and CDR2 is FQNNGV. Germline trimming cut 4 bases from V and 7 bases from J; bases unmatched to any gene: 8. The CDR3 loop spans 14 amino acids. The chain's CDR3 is CASSSRTGRGEAFF. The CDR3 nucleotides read TGTGCCAGCAGCTCTCGGACAGGGCGGGGTGAAGCTTTCTTT. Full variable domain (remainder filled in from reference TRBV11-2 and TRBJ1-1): EAGVAQSPRYKIIEKRQSVAFWCNPISGHATLYWYQQILGQGPKLLIQFQNNGVVDDSQLPKDRFSAERLKGVDSTLKIQPAKLEDSAVYLCASSSRTGRGEAFFGQGTRLTVV.

CDR3 loop: CASSPRVSLNTEAFF. CDR3 sequence (DNA): TGTGCCAGCAGCCCTCGGGTCAGCCTGAACACTGAAGCTTTCTTT. This chain uses TRBV5-6 with TRBJ1-1; no reliable D call. Germline V gives CDR1 SGHDT, CDR2 YYEEEE. The ends were cut back, 4 bases at V and 0 bases at J, with 13 bases in the middle. The CDR3 is 15 amino acids. The entire variable domain, with the rest obtained from reference TRBV5-6 and TRBJ1-1, is as follows: DAGVTQSPTHLIKTRGQQVTLRCSPKSGHDTVSWYQQALGQGPQFIFQYYEEEERQRGNFPDRFSGHQFPNYSSELNVNALLLGDSALYLCASSPRVSLNTEAFFGQGTRLTVV.

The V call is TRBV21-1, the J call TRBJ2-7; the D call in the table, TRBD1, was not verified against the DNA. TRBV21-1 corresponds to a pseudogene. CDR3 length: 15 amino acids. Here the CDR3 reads CASSLGGEERYEQYV. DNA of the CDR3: TGTGCCAGCAGCTTAGGGGGTGAGGAGCGATACGAGCAGTACGTC.

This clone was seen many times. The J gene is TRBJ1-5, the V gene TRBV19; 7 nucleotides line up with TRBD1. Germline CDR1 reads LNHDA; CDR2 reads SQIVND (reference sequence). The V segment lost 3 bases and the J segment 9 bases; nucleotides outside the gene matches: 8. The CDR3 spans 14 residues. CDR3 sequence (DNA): TGTGCCAGTAGTATCGGACAGGCCATGGGGCCCCAGCATTTT. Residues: CASSIGQAMGPQHF.

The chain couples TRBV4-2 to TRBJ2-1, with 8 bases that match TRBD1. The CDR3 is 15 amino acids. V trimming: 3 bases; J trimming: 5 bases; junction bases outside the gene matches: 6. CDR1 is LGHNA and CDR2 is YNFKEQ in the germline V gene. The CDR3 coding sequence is TGTGCCAGCAGCCAGAGGACAGGGTTAAACAATGAGCAGTTCTTC. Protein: CASSQRTGLNNEQFF.

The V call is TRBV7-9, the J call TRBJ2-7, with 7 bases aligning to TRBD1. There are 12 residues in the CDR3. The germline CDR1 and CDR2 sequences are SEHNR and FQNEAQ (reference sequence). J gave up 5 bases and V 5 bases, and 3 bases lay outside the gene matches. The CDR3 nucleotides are TGTGCCAGCAGCCCTACAGGGGACGAGCAGTACTTC. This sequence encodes CASSPTGDEQYF.